Sequencing of this T cell receptor beta chain was carried out in a study of control samples from healthy donors and cancer patients (dated by TCRdb to 2018 to 2021). Worth noting for this clone: Which antigen it targets is not known. No base qualities exist here, and no much larger clone lies one base off it.

There are 14 amino acids in the CDR3, from cysteine to phenylalanine inclusive. The CDR3 DNA has 42 bases and is translated from base 1. V loses 7 bases, J loses 3 bases, and the germline ends lie 13 bases apart. Per the germline V gene, MNHEY is the CDR1 and SVGAGI is the CDR2. Libraries were constructed by the immunoSEQ multiplex PCR assay. The immuneACCESS repertoire file appears here via TCRdb, limited to in-frame rearrangements. These files lack a portion of the clones; in checked studies, under half of the deficit traces to unresolved V genes, and the cause of the others is not known. Present in this sample are fewer than 200,000 clones, 70% to 90% of which were seen just once. Approximately 4.9% of the sample rests with the top ten.

In this chain, TRBV6-5 is recombined with TRBJ1-5; no D gene call is confident. This receptor was identified in a young woman in good health. The sequencing sample was made of blood. The CDR3 amino acid sequence is: CASTTLGNNQPQHF. In nucleotides, the sequence is TGTGCCAGCACCACTCTAGGAAACAATCAGCCCCAGCATTTT.